This T cell receptor beta chain came from a study of identical twins. As for this clonotype: Antigen unknown.

Each cDNA held unique molecular identifiers, and template switching gave it a universal primer site. A single record per CDR3 protein comes from TCRdb applying MiXCR to the 5' RACE reads. The sample lists about 390,000 distinct CDR3 sequences, approximately 9.1% occurring once. Findings and caveats of the study: Fewer insertions marked abundant cord blood beta clonotypes; young adult naive trended weakly, memory not at all.

The receptor was derived from a woman in her forties or fifties in good health. Input material: naive T cells sorted from blood.

CDR3 sequence reads: CASSQAGKGETQYF. Here the CDR3 DNA reads TGTGCCAGCAGCCAAGCAGGGAAGGGGGAGACCCAGTACTTC. The V gene is TRBV4-2, the J gene TRBJ2-5, with D perhaps TRBD1 (5 bases). Trimming took 1 base from V and 5 from J, leaving 11 bases between them. Germline CDR1 and CDR2: LGHNA and YNFKEQ. The CDR3 is 14 amino acids.